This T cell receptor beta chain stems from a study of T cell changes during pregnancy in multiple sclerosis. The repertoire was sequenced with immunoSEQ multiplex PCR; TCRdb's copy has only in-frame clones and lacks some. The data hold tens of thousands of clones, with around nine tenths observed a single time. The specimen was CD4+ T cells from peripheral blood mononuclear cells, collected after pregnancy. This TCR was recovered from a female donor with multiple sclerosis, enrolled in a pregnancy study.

The CDR3 protein is CASSYYDSYGYTF. Written as DNA, the CDR3 is TGTGCCAGCAGCTACTACGACAGCTATGGCTACACCTTC. The chain is built from TRBV5-4 and TRBJ1-2; D might be TRBD1 (5 bases). The CDR3 runs 13 residues. Germline V lookup: CDR1 SGHNT, CDR2 YYREEE (reference sequence). With 3 bases removed from V and 4 bases from J, the gap between germline ends came to 10 bases.